The clone carrying this T cell receptor beta chain was counted between two and nine times. These data originate in a study of patients and donors after allogeneic stem cell transplantation. This CDR3 is built from 14 residues. The germline CDR1 and CDR2 sequences are MRHNA and SNTAGT. Deletions cut 4 bases from V and 2 bases from J, with 12 bases between. TCRdb passed the RT-PCR reads through MiXCR, listing each CDR3 protein once. The table records approximately 20,000 distinct CDR3 sequences, 4.5% to 5% of them present only once. The V and J genes are TRBV6-4 and TRBJ2-7; D is uncertain. The sequencing input was blood, either unsorted or a sorted T cell fraction (not recorded which). The TCR originated in a human donor who was either an allogeneic HSCT recipient or a stem cell or donor lymphocyte infusion donor (not recorded which). It is not recorded whose cells these are; they may come from a transplant donor. CDR3 DNA: TGTGCCAGCAGTGCAAAGCGCCGAGCCTACGAGCAGTACTTC. Amino acid sequence: CASSAKRRAYEQYF.